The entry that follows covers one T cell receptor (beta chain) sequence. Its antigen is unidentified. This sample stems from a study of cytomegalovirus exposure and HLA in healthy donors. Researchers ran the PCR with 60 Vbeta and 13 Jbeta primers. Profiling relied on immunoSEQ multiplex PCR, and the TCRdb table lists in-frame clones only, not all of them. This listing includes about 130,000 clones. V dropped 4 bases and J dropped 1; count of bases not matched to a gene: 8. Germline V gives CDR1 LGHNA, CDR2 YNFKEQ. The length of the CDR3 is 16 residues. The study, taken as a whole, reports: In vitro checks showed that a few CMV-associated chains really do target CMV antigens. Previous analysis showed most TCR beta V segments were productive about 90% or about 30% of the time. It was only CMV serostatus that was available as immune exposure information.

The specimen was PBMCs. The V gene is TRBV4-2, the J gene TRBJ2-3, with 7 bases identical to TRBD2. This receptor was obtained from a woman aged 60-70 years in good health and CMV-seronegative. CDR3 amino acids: CASSPSGGFGTDTQYF. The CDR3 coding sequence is TGTGCCAGCAGCCCCTCGGGGGGATTTGGCACAGATACGCAGTATTTT.